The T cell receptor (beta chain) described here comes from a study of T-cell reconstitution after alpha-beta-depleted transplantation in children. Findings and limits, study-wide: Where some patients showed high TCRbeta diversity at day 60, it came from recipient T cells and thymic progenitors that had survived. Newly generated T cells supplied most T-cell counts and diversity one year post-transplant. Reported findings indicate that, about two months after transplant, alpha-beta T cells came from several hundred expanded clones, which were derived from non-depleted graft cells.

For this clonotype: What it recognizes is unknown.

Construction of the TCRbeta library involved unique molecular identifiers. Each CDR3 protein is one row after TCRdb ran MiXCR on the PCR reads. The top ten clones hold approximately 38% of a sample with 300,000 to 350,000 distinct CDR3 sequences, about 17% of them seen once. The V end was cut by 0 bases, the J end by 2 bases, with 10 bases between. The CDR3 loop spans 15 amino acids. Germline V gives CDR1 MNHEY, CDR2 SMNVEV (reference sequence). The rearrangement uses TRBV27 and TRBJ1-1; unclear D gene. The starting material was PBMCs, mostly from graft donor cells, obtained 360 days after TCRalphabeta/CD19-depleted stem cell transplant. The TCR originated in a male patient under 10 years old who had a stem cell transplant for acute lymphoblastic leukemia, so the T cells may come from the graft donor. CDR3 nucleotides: TGTGCCAGCAGTTTATCCGCCTCTGGTAACACTGAAGCTTTCTTT. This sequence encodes CASSLSASGNTEAFF.